This TCR beta chain was sequenced during a study of cytomegalovirus exposure and HLA in healthy donors (dated by TCRdb to between 2016 and 2019). Looking at the study overall: According to an earlier analysis of several hundred of the donors, about 190 million T cells yielded 117 million unique TCR beta sequences and less than 300 Gb of sequence data. Roughly 5 DR-DQ haplotypes were handled as single units for association and clustering, since linkage in the cohort was strong. A separate validation cohort of about 110 different subjects was used in addition to the approximately 670-subject first cohort. The number of donors typed differed by locus, with about 629-640 for A, B, C, DRB1 and DQB1, 522 for DQA1, 600 to 610 for DPA1, and 472 for DPB1. Donor age, sex, ethnicity and CMV serostatus were compiled together with the repertoire data. The T cell repertoires of under 750 subjects were profiled by immunosequencing and related to cytomegalovirus serostatus. All discovery cohort repertoires had been generated on a single sequencing platform. Across around 400 genotyped donors of the cohort, an average of roughly 250,000 unique TCR beta nucleotide sequences per donor were sequenced, and approximately 17% of those sequences were non-productive. Both class I and class II loci were covered by HLA typing, at four-digit resolution. In an earlier analysis of roughly 540 of the donors, high-throughput TCR beta sequencing was used to judge whether each TCR beta V gene segment behaved as functional or pseudogenic. The study aimed to test whether cataloging public T cell receptors could reveal signatures of past pathogen exposure. An early release covering roughly 640 HLA-typed donors comprised about 320 gigabases of sequencing data and 85 million or so unique TCR sequences. Of the approximately 400 genotyped donors, approximately 83% fell in the genetic ancestry cluster associated with self-reported Caucasian donors. To predict cytomegalovirus infection status, the study brought together high-throughput TCR immunosequencing, statistical association of individual TCRs with disease status, and machine learning. Genome-wide SNP genotypes for about three fifths of the roughly 700 donors were used in a later genetic analysis, which treated that subset as a discovery cohort. A later analysis re-examined previously published TCR beta repertoires from hundreds of donors and added high-resolution HLA genotyping to investigate patterns of TCR occurrence. In the later analysis, no new phenotypic data were used to find candidate immune exposures; instead, reliance was placed on TCR beta sequences and their occurrence across donors. What the work shows at the level of the full study, not this receptor alone: According to a later analysis, TCR association rates differed among HLA loci, with DRB1 alleles showing the most associated TCRs and HLA-C alleles showing the fewest. A further reported finding was that TCR beta sequences accurately predicted the HLA-A and HLA-B alleles for most subjects in the first cohort. Several of the top co-occurrence clusters appeared to be linked to parvovirus B19, influenza, CMV and Epstein-Barr virus, according to a later analysis. The classifier was reported to diagnose cytomegalovirus status with high specificity and sensitivity in both the original and validation cohorts. A cluster of highly shared sequence variants was judged likely to represent a technical artifact of the sequencing pipeline. A later genetic analysis reported fewer N-insertions in productive TCRs among donors in an Asian-associated ancestry cluster than the 666-donor mean. Some IMGT-functional V segments, including TRBV6-2 and TRBV6-3, could not be told apart with the 87-base-pair reads, so those segments were excluded. For the cohort, immune exposure information was limited to CMV serostatus. Broadly in line with IMGT annotations, most TCR beta V segments showed up in productive rearrangements about 87% or about 30% of the time in an earlier analysis of 587 of the donors. Compared with equally common non-associated chains, HLA-associated TCR beta chains in a later analysis were more clonally expanded and had lower generation probabilities. When HLA alleles, especially DR and DQ, strongly co-occurred, attributing TCR associations to individual alleles was difficult. The authors suggested that the approach could potentially be generalized to other disease states and immunological phenotypes. In a later genetic analysis, a missense DCLRE1C variant was associated with V-gene and J-gene trimming of TCR beta chains, and the association was replicated in an independent cohort. Because counts were too low, 15 to 20 rarely observed V segments, including chromosome 9 orphons, were excluded from the earlier analysis of several hundred of the donors. In this cohort, only TCR beta chains were sequenced, and detectable features were limited by the absence of alpha or paired-chain data. Because HLA typing was unavailable for some donors at each locus, only the typed subset was used in association tests. Sequencing depth was assumed to be roughly uniform across donors in the presence/absence analyses, though that assumption may not hold. In vitro tests confirmed that three of the cytomegalovirus-associated TCR beta chains recognize cytomegalovirus antigens. The study gave a list of under 200 TCR beta chains associated with cytomegalovirus. A later analysis found that most CMV-associated TCR beta chains appeared HLA-restricted, with HLA associations seemingly driven largely by CMV exposure. Most TCR sequences were observed very rarely across donors, whereas some public TCRs were present in many individuals. Linkage disequilibrium might explain the correlated functional status among segregating V segments, but an unknown experimental factor could not be ruled out. Specific HLA alleles were associated with roughly 17,000 TCR beta sequences at a false discovery rate of 0.05 in a later analysis.

Including cysteine and phenylalanine, the CDR3 has 16 amino acids. The CDR3 DNA has 48 bases and is translated from base 1. V sheds 1 base and J sheds 3 bases, leaving 13 bases between their ends. Taken from the germline V gene (reference sequence), the CDR1 and CDR2 loops are SEHNR and FQNEAQ. The method was the immunoSEQ multiplex PCR assay. For the multiplex PCR, a mixture combining 60 forward primers for TCR Vbeta segments and 13 reverse primers for TCR Jbeta segments was used. The CDR3 region of rearranged TCR beta genes was amplified from genomic DNA with a multiplex PCR assay. The amplified TCR beta libraries were sequenced on the Illumina HiSeq System as 87-base-pair reads. The paper's data handling went like this. In a later analysis, approximately 74 million unique TCR beta chains were counted across the roughly 670 repertoires, and roughly 11 million of these chains were shared by at least two donors. Raw reads were error-corrected and collapsed into unique sequences with a nearest-neighbor algorithm that merged closely related sequences to remove PCR and sequencing errors. CDR3 sequences were aligned to IMGT reference sequences to assign V, D and J gene segments. For a sequence to be retained, a match of at least six nucleotides to both a V gene segment and a J gene segment was required. Rearrangements were classified as productive when the CDR3 lacked stop codons and remained in frame with V and J, and all other rearrangements were classified as non-productive. Following IMGT convention, CDR3 was defined as the stretch from the second conserved V-encoded cysteine up to the conserved J-encoded phenylalanine. In an earlier analysis of around 570 of the donors, sequences lacking an unambiguous match to a single V gene segment were excluded. In an earlier analysis of a few hundred of the donors, V segments were called functional above 56.7% productive rearrangements and were called segregating when the between-donor standard deviation exceeded 5%. A statistical classification framework was developed to diagnose cytomegalovirus status using the catalog of TCR beta chain sequences. A later analysis assigned V and J genes by comparing TCR nucleotide sequences with IMGT/GENE-DB human TR gene sequences. A later analysis assigned CDR3 sequences and most-parsimonious VDJ recombination scenarios with the TCRdist pipeline. In a later analysis, each TCR beta chain was defined by its CDR3 amino acid sequence together with its V-gene family, and reads lacking a unique V-gene family were excluded. As a way to deal with suspected cross-contamination and a sequencing artifact, a later analysis dropped approximately 570 nucleotide sequences that were highly shared and had low generation probability. A later analysis calculated a clonal expansion index for each public chain from normalized within-repertoire ranks of inferred template counts. A later analysis computed generation probabilities with a VDJ recombination model fitted to out-of-frame rearrangements, and checked the results against IGoR. In a later analysis, hypergeometric tests were used to score TCR-TCR, TCR-HLA and TCR-CMV co-occurrence, with a repertoire-size bias correction applied to TCR pairs. False discovery rates were estimated in a later analysis by permuting HLA or CMV assignments 20 times. In a later analysis, co-occurring TCRs were grouped using DBSCAN, with TCRdist sequence similarity added in when clustering inside HLA-allele-positive subsets. For co-occurrence clustering, repertoires with fewer than 30,000 or more than 120,000 public chains were excluded, along with five repertoires with anomalous nucleotide sharing. Entries here come from immuneACCESS through TCRdb and include only in-frame sequences with V and J called. Some clones fail to appear in such tables; in the studies checked, an unresolved V gene covers under half of the shortfall, and the cause of the remainder is unknown. V and J calls and clone size are copied from that table; D and trimming were computed from the DNA. Across this sample there are roughly 120,000 clones, with approximately 69% seen only once. About 4% of the sample is held by the ten biggest clonotypes.

In total, just over 650 healthy bone marrow donors made up the cohort. Cohort members were all nominally healthy when sampled, although unrecorded immune exposures were likely present. The donor tested CMV seropositive and was one of the 289 seropositive cohort members. A peripheral blood sample was provided by each donor, and peripheral blood mononuclear cells were used for TCR beta sequencing. Genomic DNA extraction from the blood cell samples was performed with the Qiagen DNeasy Blood Extraction Kit. Comments on this clone: The specificity of this receptor is unknown. The input lacks base qualities; no much larger clone sits a single base away.

The origin of this receptor is a woman aged 40 to 50 in good health and CMV-seropositive. In this chain, TRBV7-9 is recombined with TRBJ1-5, with the D gene not clear enough to name. The specimen was PBMCs. The encoded CDR3 is CASSLVQAQVNQPQHF. The DNA sequence is as follows: TGTGCCAGCAGCTTAGTTCAGGCGCAGGTCAATCAGCCCCAGCATTTT.